Below, one T cell receptor beta chain is given with its context. Its recognized antigen is unknown. Qualities for individual bases were not recorded, and no much larger clone is one base off. Genomic DNA was isolated from the sorted cells so that the TCRbeta CDR3 region could be sequenced. TCRbeta CDR3 regions were sequenced using the immunoSEQ Assay. TCRdb mirrors the immuneACCESS table, restricted to in-frame sequences. Some clones are absent from its copies; in checked studies, under half trace to an unresolved V gene, and the reason for the others is unknown. This sample is represented by some 44,000 clones; 80% of them were singletons. Of the sample, about 5.5% is held by the ten largest clones. This specimen comes from a study of OX40 agonist ivuxolimab in advanced cancers. Study-level background: The costimulatory receptor OX40 (CD134) was targeted by ivuxolimab, a fully human IgG2 agonistic monoclonal antibody. Intravenous ivuxolimab was administered to patients every 2 weeks at six dose levels: 0.01, 0.1, 0.3, 1.5, 3 and 10 mg/kg. Of the approximately 50 patients in dose escalation, 19 had hepatocellular carcinoma, about 15 had melanoma, 9 had renal cell carcinoma and 9 had head and neck cancer. In the dose-escalation cohort, 82.7% of patients were male, and the mean age was approximately 60 years, with a range of 23 to 79. Patients were allowed to have had prior anti-PD-1, anti-PD-L1 or anti-CTLA-4 therapy, and 40% of the dose-escalation patients had previously received checkpoint inhibitors. Partial responses were achieved by three dose-escalation patients, of whom one had hepatocellular carcinoma and two had cutaneous melanoma. The purpose of peripheral TCRbeta sequencing was to test whether ivuxolimab changed TCR sequence diversity and led to clonal T-cell expansion. The paper covers the monotherapy dose-escalation part of the phase I ivuxolimab trial, which included N of about 50 patients.

The CDR3, from cysteine to phenylalanine, totals 16 residues. The read is trimmed to its CDR3 DNA, 48 bases read in frame from base 1. From a lookup of the germline V gene (reference sequence), CDR1 and CDR2 are LNHDA and SQIVND. Germline trimming amounts to 1 base on V and 7 bases on J, with 8 as the count of junction bases outside the gene matches. Patients with autoimmune disease history or receiving systemic immunosuppression were excluded from the trial. In every dose cohort, peripheral blood was drawn for TCR sequencing at baseline, cycle 4 day 1, and cycle 7 day 1. Samples were obtained from an open-label, multicenter, first-in-human phase I dose-escalation trial of ivuxolimab. The trial enrolled adults with locally advanced or metastatic head and neck squamous cell, hepatocellular, melanoma or renal cell carcinoma. CD4+ and CD8+ T cells were sorted separately from peripheral blood before TCR sequencing.

Study-wide conclusions, independent of this receptor: Low levels of normalized T-cell clonal expansion were also seen in some nonresponding patients. In partial responders in the 0.1-3.0 mg/kg groups, normalized peripheral clonal expansion was found to be among the lowest, especially among CD8+ T cells. After ivuxolimab, more expanded clones were found on average in CD8+ T cells than in CD4+ T cells. The antigen specificity of the clonally expanded peripheral T cells was not determined. At doses of 0.1 to 3.0 mg/kg, clonal expansion of both CD4+ and CD8+ blood T cells was observed from baseline to week 6.

This clonotype originated in an adult with an advanced solid tumor such as melanoma, head and neck, liver or kidney cancer. Material: CD4+ or CD8+ T cells sorted from blood, obtained in a trial of the OX40 agonist ivuxolimab. The sequence joins TRBV19 to TRBJ2-1; the central 9 bases match TRBD2. The CDR3 region: CASSIVGAGGRNEQFF. The bases read TGTGCCAGTAGTATAGTCGGAGCGGGAGGTAGGAATGAGCAGTTCTTC.